This TCR beta chain was recorded in a study of blood T cell repertoires in COVID-19. Turning to the study itself: Italy, Spain and the United States were the sources of the convalescent and acute COVID-19 samples. The analysed material was cDNA or gDNA that came from T cells, B-cell-depleted T cells, or PBMCs.

The authors' processing: Amplified reference gene primers provided the basis for estimating nucleated cell counts. Method: immunoSEQ multiplex PCR; TCRdb's copy keeps in-frame clones and lacks some. V and J calls and clone size are given by that table; D and trimming were obtained from the DNA. Of approximately 250,000 clones in the sample, approximately 84% were seen once. V lost 8 bases, J lost 2 bases, and 13 bases stayed unmatched. This CDR3 contains 18 residues. The V gene's germline CDR1 is MDHEN and CDR2 SYDVKM. This TCR was recovered from a human donor in a cohort sampled during active COVID-19. The sample was peripheral blood. This chain uses TRBV28 with TRBJ1-4, with 11 bases fitting TRBD1. The CDR3 DNA sequence: TGTGCCAGCGGATCTGTCGGGACAGGGGGATTCACTAATGAAAAACTGTTTTTT. It specifies CASGSVGTGGFTNEKLFF.